Described below is a single T cell receptor (beta chain) sequence and its context. The target antigen is unknown. This entry belongs to a study of cytomegalovirus exposure and HLA in healthy donors. Study-wide results and caveats: Listed as cytomegalovirus-associated were 150 to 200 TCR beta chains.

CDR1 is SEHNR, CDR2 FQNEAQ, per germline (reference sequence). The V gene lost 8 bases and the J gene lost 7 bases, with 15 bases spanning the gap. The CDR3 is 13 amino acids. The primer mix had 60 Vbeta and 13 Jbeta primers. In the original analysis: Later work found 65 million to 90 million unique TCR beta chains, with around 10 million shared. The method was immunoSEQ multiplex PCR; TCRdb's version includes in-frame clones alone and lacks a portion of them. That table is the source of V, J and clone size, and D and trimming were worked out from the DNA. The table shows approximately 38,000 clones, with roughly 64% occurring only once.

The chain joins TRBV7-9 to TRBJ1-3; no reliable D call. The clonotype was recovered from a man aged 50 or older in good health and CMV-seropositive. Sequenced: PBMCs. In DNA, the CDR3 is TGTGCCAGCTCGGGAATTTGGGTGAACACCATATATTTT. It specifies CASSGIWVNTIYF.